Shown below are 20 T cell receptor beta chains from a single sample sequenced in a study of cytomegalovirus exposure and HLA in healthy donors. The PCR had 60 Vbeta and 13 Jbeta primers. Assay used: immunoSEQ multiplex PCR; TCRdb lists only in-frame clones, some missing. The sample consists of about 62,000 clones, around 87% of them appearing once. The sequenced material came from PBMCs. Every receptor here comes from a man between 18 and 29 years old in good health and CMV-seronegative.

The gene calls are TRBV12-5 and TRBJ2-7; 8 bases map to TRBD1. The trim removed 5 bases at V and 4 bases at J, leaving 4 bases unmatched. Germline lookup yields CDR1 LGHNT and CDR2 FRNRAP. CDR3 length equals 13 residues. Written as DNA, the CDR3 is TGTGCTAGTGGTGAGGACAGGGATTACGAGCAGTACTTC. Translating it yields CASGEDRDYEQYF.

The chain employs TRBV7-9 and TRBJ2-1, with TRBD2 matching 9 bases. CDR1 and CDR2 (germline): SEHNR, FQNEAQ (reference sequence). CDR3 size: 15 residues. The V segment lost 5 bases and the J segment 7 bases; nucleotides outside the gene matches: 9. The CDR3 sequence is CASSAGRGGKNEQFF. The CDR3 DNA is TGTGCCAGCAGCGCGGGGCGGGGGGGCAAGAATGAGCAGTTCTTC.

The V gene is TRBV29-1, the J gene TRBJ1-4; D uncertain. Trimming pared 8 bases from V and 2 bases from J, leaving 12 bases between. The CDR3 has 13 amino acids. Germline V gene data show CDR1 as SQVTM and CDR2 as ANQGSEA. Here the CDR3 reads CSTDIRTNEKLFF. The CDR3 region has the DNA TGCAGCACTGACATCCGGACTAATGAAAAACTGTTTTTT. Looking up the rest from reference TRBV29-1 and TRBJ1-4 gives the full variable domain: SAVISQKPSRDICQRGTSLTIQCQVDSQVTMMFWYRQQPGQSLTLIATANQGSEATYESGFVIDKFPISRPNLTFSTLTVSNMSPEDSSIYLCSTDIRTNEKLFFGSGTQLSVL.

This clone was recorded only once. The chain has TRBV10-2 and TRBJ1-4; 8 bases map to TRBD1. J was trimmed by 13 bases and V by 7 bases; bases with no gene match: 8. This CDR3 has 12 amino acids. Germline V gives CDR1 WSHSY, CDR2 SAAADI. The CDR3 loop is CASTSGQGILFF. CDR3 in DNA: TGCGCCAGCACTTCCGGACAGGGCATACTGTTTTTT.

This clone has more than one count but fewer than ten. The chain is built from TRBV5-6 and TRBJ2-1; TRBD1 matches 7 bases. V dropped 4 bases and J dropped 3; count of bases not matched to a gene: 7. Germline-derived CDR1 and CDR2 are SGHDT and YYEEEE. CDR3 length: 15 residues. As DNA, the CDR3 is TGTGCCAGCAGCCCAAGACAGGGAAACTACAATGAGCAGTTCTTC. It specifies CASSPRQGNYNEQFF.

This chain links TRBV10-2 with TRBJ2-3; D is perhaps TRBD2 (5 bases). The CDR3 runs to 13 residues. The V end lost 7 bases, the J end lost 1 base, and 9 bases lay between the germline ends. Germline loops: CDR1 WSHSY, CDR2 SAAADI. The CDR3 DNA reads TGCGCCAGCACTGACGGGGGCACAGATACGCAGTATTTT. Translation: CASTDGGTDTQYF.

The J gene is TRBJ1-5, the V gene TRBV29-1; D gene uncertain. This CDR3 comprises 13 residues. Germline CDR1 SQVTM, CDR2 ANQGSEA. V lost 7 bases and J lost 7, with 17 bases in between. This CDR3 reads CSAQRESGQPQHF. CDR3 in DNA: TGCAGCGCCCAACGGGAGAGTGGACAGCCCCAGCATTTT. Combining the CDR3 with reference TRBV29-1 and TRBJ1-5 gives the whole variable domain SAVISQKPSRDICQRGTSLTIQCQVDSQVTMMFWYRQQPGQSLTLIATANQGSEATYESGFVIDKFPISRPNLTFSTLTVSNMSPEDSSIYLCSAQRESGQPQHFGDGTRLSIL.

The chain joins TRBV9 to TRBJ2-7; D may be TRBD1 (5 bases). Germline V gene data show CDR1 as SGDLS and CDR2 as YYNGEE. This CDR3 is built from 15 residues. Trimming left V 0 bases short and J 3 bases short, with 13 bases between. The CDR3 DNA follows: TGTGCCAGCAGCGTAGATCAGGACATGGACTACGAGCAGTACTTC. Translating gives CASSVDQDMDYEQYF.

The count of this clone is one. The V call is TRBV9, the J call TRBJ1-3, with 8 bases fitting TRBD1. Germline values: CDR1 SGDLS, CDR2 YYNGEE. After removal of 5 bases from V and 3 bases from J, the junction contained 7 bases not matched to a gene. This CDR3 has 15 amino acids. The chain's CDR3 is CASSRQGKDGNTIYF. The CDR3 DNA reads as TGTGCCAGCAGTCGACAGGGGAAAGATGGAAACACCATATATTTT.

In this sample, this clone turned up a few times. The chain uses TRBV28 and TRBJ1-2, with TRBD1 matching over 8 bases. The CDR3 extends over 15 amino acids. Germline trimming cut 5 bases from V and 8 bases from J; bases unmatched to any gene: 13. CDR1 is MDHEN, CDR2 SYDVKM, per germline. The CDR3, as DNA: TGTGCCAGCAGTACAGAGACAGGGGAAACTTGGGGCTACACCTTC. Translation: CASSTETGETWGYTF.

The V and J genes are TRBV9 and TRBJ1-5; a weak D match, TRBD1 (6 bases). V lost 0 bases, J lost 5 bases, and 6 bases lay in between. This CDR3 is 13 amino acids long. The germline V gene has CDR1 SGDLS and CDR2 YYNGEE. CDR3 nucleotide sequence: TGTGCCAGCAGCGTAGAGGGGGATCAGCCCCAGCATTTT. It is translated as CASSVEGDQPQHF.

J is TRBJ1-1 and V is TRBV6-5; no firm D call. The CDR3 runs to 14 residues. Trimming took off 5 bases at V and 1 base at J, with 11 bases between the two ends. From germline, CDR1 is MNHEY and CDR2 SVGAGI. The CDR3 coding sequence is TGTGCCAGCAGTCCCTCTGGGAGGAACACTGAAGCTTTCTTT. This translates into CASSPSGRNTEAFF.

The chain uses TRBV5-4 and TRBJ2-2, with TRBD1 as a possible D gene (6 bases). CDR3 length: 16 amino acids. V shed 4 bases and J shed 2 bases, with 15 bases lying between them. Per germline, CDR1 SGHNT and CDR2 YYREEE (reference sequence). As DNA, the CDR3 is TGTGCCAGCAGCCCCTGGGGTGGGACAAACACCGGGGAGCTGTTTTTT. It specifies CASSPWGGTNTGELFF. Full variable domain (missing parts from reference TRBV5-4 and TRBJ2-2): ETGVTQSPTHLIKTRGQQVTLRCSSQSGHNTVSWYQQALGQGPQFIFQYYREEENGRGNFPPRFSGLQFPNYSSELNVNALELDDSALYLCASSPWGGTNTGELFFGEGSRLTVL.

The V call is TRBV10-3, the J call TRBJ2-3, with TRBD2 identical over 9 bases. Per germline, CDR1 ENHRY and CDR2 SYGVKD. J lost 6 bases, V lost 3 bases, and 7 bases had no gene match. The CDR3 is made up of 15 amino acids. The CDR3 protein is CAISDVSGGGDTQYF. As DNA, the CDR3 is TGTGCCATCAGTGACGTTAGCGGGGGCGGGGATACGCAGTATTTT.

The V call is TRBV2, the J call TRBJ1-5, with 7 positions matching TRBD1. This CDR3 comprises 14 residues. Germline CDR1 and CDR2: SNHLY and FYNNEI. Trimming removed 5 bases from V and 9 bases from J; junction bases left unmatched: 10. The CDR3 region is CASSSTGTGRPQHF. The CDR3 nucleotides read TGTGCCAGCAGTTCGACAGGGACGGGGCGGCCCCAGCATTTT.

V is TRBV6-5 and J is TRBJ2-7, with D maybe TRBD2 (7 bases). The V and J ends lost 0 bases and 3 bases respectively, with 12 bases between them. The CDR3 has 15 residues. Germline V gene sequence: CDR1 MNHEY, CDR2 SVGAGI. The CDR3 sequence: CASSYSSGGGYEQYF. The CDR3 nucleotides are TGTGCCAGCAGTTACTCGTCGGGGGGCGGCTACGAGCAGTACTTC.

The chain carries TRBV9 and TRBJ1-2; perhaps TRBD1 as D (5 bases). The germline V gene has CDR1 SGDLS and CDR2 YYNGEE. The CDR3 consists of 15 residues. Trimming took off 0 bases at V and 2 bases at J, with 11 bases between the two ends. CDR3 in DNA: TGTGCCAGCAGCGTAGGCCAGGGCAACAACTATGGCTACACCTTC. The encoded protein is CASSVGQGNNYGYTF.

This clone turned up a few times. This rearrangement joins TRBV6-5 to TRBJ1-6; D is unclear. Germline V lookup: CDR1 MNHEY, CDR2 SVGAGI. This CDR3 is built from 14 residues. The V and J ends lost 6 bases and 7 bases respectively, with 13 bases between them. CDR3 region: CASSQRLQNSPLHF. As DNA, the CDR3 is TGTGCCAGCAGCCAAAGACTGCAGAATTCACCCCTCCACTTT.

The CDR3 reads CASSSGQGAYYGYTF. CDR3 DNA: TGTGCCAGCAGCTCGGGACAGGGGGCCTACTATGGCTACACCTTC. The V and J genes are TRBV7-8 and TRBJ1-2; 12 bases agree with TRBD1. CDR3 length: 15 residues. CDR1 and CDR2 from the germline V gene are SGHVS and FQNEAQ. V lost 4 bases, J lost 3 bases, and 3 bases stayed unmatched. Full variable domain (missing parts from reference TRBV7-8 and TRBJ1-2): GAGVSQSPRYKVAKRGQDVALRCDPISGHVSLFWYQQALGQGPEFLTYFQNEAQLDKSGLPSDRFFAERPEGSVSTLKIQRTQQEDSAVYLCASSSGQGAYYGYTFGSGTRLTVV.

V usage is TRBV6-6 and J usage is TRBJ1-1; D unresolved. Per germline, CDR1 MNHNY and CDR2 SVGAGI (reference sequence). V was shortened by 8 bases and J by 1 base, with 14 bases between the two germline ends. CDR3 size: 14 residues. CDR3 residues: CASLPPGENTEAFF. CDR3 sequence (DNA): TGTGCCAGCCTGCCCCCCGGGGAGAACACTGAAGCTTTCTTT.